This T cell receptor (beta chain) was sequenced for a study of T-cell reconstitution after alpha-beta-depleted transplantation in children. Molecular barcoding with unique molecular identifiers was used for the TCRbeta library. TCRdb used MiXCR to reprocess the PCR reads, holding one entry per CDR3 protein. This sample carries around 480,000 distinct CDR3 sequences, 32% of them seen once, and the ten largest clones take 2% to 3%. The CDR3 extends over 13 amino acids. The V end lost 4 bases, the J end lost 0 bases, and 6 bases lay between the germline ends. Germline V gene data show CDR1 as ENHRY and CDR2 as SYGVKD. This clonotype has only a few counts.

The specimen comprised PBMCs from the stem cell graft donor, sampled from the stem cell graft. This chain links TRBV10-3 with TRBJ1-1; D not certain. This receptor was taken from a human donor who donated a stem cell graft to a child with aplastic anemia. CDR3 nucleotides: TGTGCCATCAGTGGAGTATTGAACACTGAAGCTTTCTTT. Encoded protein: CAISGVLNTEAFF.